This T cell receptor beta chain came from a study of cytomegalovirus exposure and HLA in healthy donors. This clone was recorded only once. Its specificity is not known. Other DNA sequences of this sample code for an identical CDR3. Primers for the PCR totalled 60 Vbeta and 13 Jbeta. Here immunoSEQ multiplex PCR was the method, and the copy in TCRdb shows in-frame clones only, minus some. The sample lists 200,000 to 250,000 clones; approximately 83% were seen once. Study findings and constraints: In a later analysis, HLA-associated TCR beta chains were more clonally expanded than equally common others.

This CDR3 contains 14 residues. V trimming: 2 bases; J trimming: 5 bases; junction bases outside the gene matches: 3. In germline, CDR1 is SEHNR, CDR2 FQNEAQ (reference sequence). The genes are TRBV7-9 and TRBJ2-1, with 7 bases matching TRBD1. The sequence was collected from a boy aged 2 to 9 in good health and CMV-seronegative. Sequencing was done on a sample of PBMCs. CDR3 sequence reads: CASSLPGTDNEQFF. The CDR3, as DNA: TGTGCCAGCAGCTTACCTGGGACAGACAATGAGCAGTTCTTC.